This TCR beta chain was identified in a study of T cells in women clearing cervical HPV infection. Across the study: Controls' single incident HPV16 infection cleared within 12 months without precancer. Case blood was drawn when the lesion was first found; control blood after infection became undetectable.

As for this clone: Its specificity is unknown. The CDR3 goes on 3 residues after the read ends, and that part is filled in from the germline J gene. The same CDR3 arises from other DNA sequences in this sample as well.

The repertoire was sequenced with immunoSEQ multiplex PCR; TCRdb's copy has only in-frame clones and lacks some. The sample's table shows more than 15,000 clones. Study observations and caveats: Repertoire richness, not evenness, was significantly elevated in CIN3+ cases versus controls. TRBV6-7 relative abundance averaged roughly 0.1% in cases and 0.15% to 0.2% in controls.

The V segment lost 6 bases and the J segment 0 bases; nucleotides outside the gene matches: 1. The CDR3 sequence is 13 residues long. Germline V gene data show CDR1 as SNHLY and CDR2 as FYNNEI. The chain uses TRBV2 and TRBJ1-2; 7 nucleotides line up with TRBD1. The sequence was collected from a woman aged 18 to 75 with a cervical HPV16 infection that either progressed to CIN3+ or cleared (not recorded which). The sample comprised blood buffy coat. The sequenced CDR3 bases are TGTGCCAGCAGACAGGGGCCTAACTATGGC. Translating it yields CASRQGPNYG. The full CDR3 protein is CASRQGPNYGYTF.